This T cell receptor beta chain came from a study of PD-L1 blockade in urothelial cancer (dated by TCRdb to the late 2010s). For context, the study as a whole: All patients started therapy around 2014 and received atezolizumab 1,200 mg intravenously every 3 weeks. About 85% of the 29 patients were identified as males with urothelial cancer of bladder origin, and a prior smoking history was reported by 18 of 29 patients. An ECOG performance status of 0 or 1 was recorded for the patients, and 0 to 3 prior chemotherapy regimens had been received by the patients. Blood samples were analyzed at two time points: 3 weeks after treatment start (second dose) and 6 weeks after treatment start. A median of around 150,000 T cells and 80,000 to 95,000 unique TCRs was obtained from blood samples, and a median clonality of approximately 0.077 was observed. The study was an exploratory multi-omic analysis of somatic, immune and clinical correlates of response to PD-L1 blockade with atezolizumab in urothelial cancer. Pretreatment tumor samples, along with matched peripheral blood serially collected before and after atezolizumab treatment, were subjected to TCR sequencing. Durable clinical benefit meant progression-free survival longer than 6 months, and TCR features were also tested against progression-free and overall survival. In the same patients who had TCR sequencing, pretreatment tumors also underwent whole exome sequencing and RNA sequencing. Several patients reached durable clinical benefit, while roughly 22 patients did not. Pretreatment blood TCR-seq was available for 30 or so patients, at least one posttreatment blood collection was obtained for some 24 patients, and tumor TCR-seq was available for some 24 patients. Here is what the overall study found, with its caveats: Greater expansion of tumor-associated TCR clones in peripheral blood 3 weeks after the start of treatment was observed in patients with durable benefit (n of about 20, p = 0.022). Improved progression-free and overall survival was found to be associated with pretreatment peripheral blood TCR clonality below the median. Because of the small sample size (n ≈ 29) and the many exploratory analyses performed, the results are intended to be regarded as hypothesis-generating.

With respect to this clone: The specificity of this receptor is unknown. No base quality information exists; no much larger clone differs at one position.

Synthetic TCR analog templates were spiked into each PCR so that absolute template abundance could be estimated from read counts. The immunoSEQ assay was used to amplify TCRbeta CDR3 regions from genomic DNA with bias-controlled V and J gene primers. Sequencing of rearranged TCRbeta segments was performed at approximately 20X coverage. Per the original workflow: Clustering was used to correct sequencing errors, and CDR3s were annotated against IMGT to assign V, D and J genes. Out-of-frame and stop-codon sequences were excluded, and only productive TCRbeta rearrangements were used in downstream analyses. Clonality was calculated as one minus the Shannon entropy normalized by the log of the number of unique productive sequences. Fisher's exact test with Benjamini-Hochberg correction, at a threshold of adjusted p below 0.01, was used to find clones that differed between time points or between blood and tumor. The source is immuneACCESS, and TCRdb retained only in-frame sequences with V and J called. Part of the clones is not carried over; for the studies checked, unresolved V genes explain less than half of this, and the remainder is unexplained. V and J calls and clone size are as listed in that table; D and trimming were resolved from the DNA. Recorded for this sample are about 48,000 clones; 70% to 90% of them occurred a single time. 8.8% of the sample is held by the ten biggest clonotypes.

The intended sense of this specimen's time point label: peripheral blood 6 weeks after treatment start. The cohort comprised around 30 patients with locally advanced or metastatic urothelial carcinoma treated at Memorial Sloan Kettering on a trial protocol. Peripheral blood mononuclear cells were collected pretreatment and during treatment, with between 1 and 8 total time points per patient. The Qiagen DNeasy Blood extraction kit was used to purify genomic DNA from total PBMCs and tumor samples. PBMCs were collected pretreatment and during treatment, and were isolated and stored as previously described. V trim: 5 bases; J trim: 3 bases; unmatched bases: 8. The CDR3 measures 15 amino acids from cysteine to phenylalanine. The read is trimmed to its CDR3 DNA, 45 bases read in frame from base 1. The germline V gene encodes CDR1 SGHTA and CDR2 FQGTGA.

The chain is made from TRBV7-3 and TRBJ2-7, with 9 middle bases fitting TRBD2. The sequence was obtained from a man in his sixties or seventies with urothelial cancer. Sequenced material: PBMCs, taken around atezolizumab (anti-PD-L1) treatment. The CDR3 protein sequence reads: CASSTTGTSYYEQYF. The nucleotide sequence is given as TGTGCCAGCAGCACTACCGGGACTAGCTACTACGAGCAGTACTTC.